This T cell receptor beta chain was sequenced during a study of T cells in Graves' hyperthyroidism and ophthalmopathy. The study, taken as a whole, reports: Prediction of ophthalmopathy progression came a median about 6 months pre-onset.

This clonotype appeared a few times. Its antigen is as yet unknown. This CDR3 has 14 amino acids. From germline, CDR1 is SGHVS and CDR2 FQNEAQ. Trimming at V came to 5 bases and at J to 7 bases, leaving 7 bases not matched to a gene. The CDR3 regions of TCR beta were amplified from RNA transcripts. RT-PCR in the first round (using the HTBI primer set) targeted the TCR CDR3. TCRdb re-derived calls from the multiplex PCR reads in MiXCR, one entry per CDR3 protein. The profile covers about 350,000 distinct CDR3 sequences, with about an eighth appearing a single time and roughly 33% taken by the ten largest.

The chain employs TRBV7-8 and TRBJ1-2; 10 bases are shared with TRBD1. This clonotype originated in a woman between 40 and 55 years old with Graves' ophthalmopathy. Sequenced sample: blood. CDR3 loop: CASSKTGTGAGYTF. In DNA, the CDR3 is TGTGCCAGCAGCAAAACCGGGACAGGGGCTGGCTACACCTTC.